The 21 T cell receptor beta chains reported below all come from one sample, sequenced in a study of cytomegalovirus exposure and HLA in healthy donors. A multiplex PCR was run with 60 Vbeta primers and 13 Jbeta primers. Data came from immunoSEQ multiplex PCR; TCRdb stores just in-frame clones and leaves some out. Here the sample spans fewer than 250,000 clones, 60% to 80% being singletons. Material for sequencing was PBMCs. These receptors were taken from a woman aged 25 to 39 in good health and CMV-seropositive.

The J gene is TRBJ2-7, the V gene TRBV11-2; 9 bases align to TRBD2. Looked up from germline, CDR1 is SGHAT and CDR2 is FQNNGV. With 4 bases clipped from V and 7 bases from J, the junction kept 11 bases outside the gene matches. The CDR3 length is 15 residues. The CDR3 spells CASSSLAGEWREQYF. CDR3 in DNA: TGTGCCAGCAGCTCTTTAGCGGGAGAATGGAGGGAGCAGTACTTC.

The sample holds one count of this clone. The J gene is TRBJ2-7, the V gene TRBV27; TRBD2 agrees at 8 bases. The CDR3 covers 16 residues. The V segment lost 5 bases and the J segment 2 bases; nucleotides outside the gene matches: 11. Germline CDR1 reads MNHEY; CDR2 reads SMNVEV (reference sequence). CDR3 nucleotide sequence: TGTGCCAGCAGTCCCTCGCTAGCGGGTACGGCCTACGAGCAGTACTTC. It encodes CASSPSLAGTAYEQYF.

Only a few counts were recorded for this clone. This rearrangement joins TRBV6-6 to TRBJ1-5; D possibly corresponds to TRBD1 (5 bases). The CDR3 contains 15 residues. Germline values: CDR1 MNHNY, CDR2 SVGAGI (reference sequence). The V end lost 8 bases, the J end lost 2 bases, and 16 bases lay between the germline ends. CDR3 bases: TGTGCCAGCGATGCCTTAGGAGGGGGCAATCAGCCCCAGCATTTT. As protein: CASDALGGGNQPQHF.

This clone appeared a few times. The chain links TRBV2 to TRBJ2-7, with D maybe TRBD2 (5 bases). CDR3 length: 15 amino acids. With 0 bases removed from V and 5 bases from J, the gap between germline ends came to 14 bases. The germline gives CDR1 SNHLY, CDR2 FYNNEI. The CDR3 DNA reads as TGTGCCAGCAGTGAAGCACGAGGGAGTGCCCACGAGCAGTACTTC. This encodes CASSEARGSAHEQYF.

CDR3 coding DNA: TGCGCCAGCAGCCAAGGGAGCGTGCCAGTAGTGGACGAGCAGTACTTC. It encodes CASSQGSVPVVDEQYF. This sequence joins TRBV4-1 and TRBJ2-7, with D uncertain. The CDR3 is made up of 16 amino acids. The V end lost 1 base, the J end lost 5 bases, and 18 bases lay between the germline ends. The germline V gene encodes CDR1 MGHRA and CDR2 YSYEKL.

This clone has just one count. The chain links TRBV11-2 to TRBJ1-3; 7 nucleotides align to TRBD1. CDR3 length: 17 residues. J gave up 9 bases and V 1 base, and 15 bases lay outside the gene matches. Germline CDR1 is SGHAT and CDR2 is FQNNGV. Here the CDR3 DNA reads TGTGCCAGCAGCTTAGGCAGAGGGGGCTCCCAGGGAGGCACCATATATTTT. Amino acid sequence: CASSLGRGGSQGGTIYF. The full variable domain, completed using reference TRBV11-2 and TRBJ1-3, is EAGVAQSPRYKIIEKRQSVAFWCNPISGHATLYWYQQILGQGPKLLIQFQNNGVVDDSQLPKDRFSAERLKGVDSTLKIQPAKLEDSAVYLCASSLGRGGSQGGTIYFGEGSWLTVV.

The chain combines TRBV4-1 with TRBJ1-1; unclear D gene. In germline, CDR1 is MGHRA, CDR2 YSYEKL. V was cut by 4 bases and J by 0 bases, with 15 bases left in between. CDR3 length: 16 residues. The CDR3 loop reads CASSPGPQMMNTEAFF. CDR3 in DNA: TGCGCCAGCAGCCCTGGCCCACAGATGATGAACACTGAAGCTTTCTTT.

This rearrangement joins TRBV19 to TRBJ1-5; perhaps TRBD1 as D (6 bases). The CDR3 spans 18 residues. Trimming cost V 0 bases and J 2 bases, with 17 bases left between them. Germline V gene data show CDR1 as LNHDA and CDR2 as SQIVND (reference sequence). CDR3 nucleotides: TGTGCCAGTAGTATAGATTTGTTCAGGGGTTGGGGCAATCAGCCCCAGCATTTT. It encodes CASSIDLFRGWGNQPQHF.

The chain couples TRBV27 to TRBJ1-1; unclear D gene. Germline V gene lookup returns CDR1 MNHEY and CDR2 SMNVEV (reference sequence). The CDR3 covers 15 residues. Deletions cut 4 bases from V and 6 bases from J, with 18 bases between. The CDR3 nucleotides are TGTGCCAGCAGTTCACTCACAGTTAAGGTGTCTGAAGCTTTCTTT. Protein sequence: CASSSLTVKVSEAFF.

For this clone: Other DNA sequences within the sample encode an identical CDR3. The chain uses TRBV7-2 and TRBJ1-1, with no clear D. Germline loops: CDR1 SGHTA, CDR2 FQGNSA. There are 14 residues in the CDR3. Deletions cut 1 base from V and 1 base from J, with 7 bases between. The CDR3 DNA reads as TGTGCCAGCAGCTTAGATGTCAGGAACACTGAAGCTTTCTTT. Its protein is CASSLDVRNTEAFF.

The chain uses TRBV27 and TRBJ1-2; D is unresolved. Trimming removed 2 bases at V and 8 bases at J, with 15 bases between. The CDR3 has 14 residues. The V gene's germline CDR1 is MNHEY and CDR2 SMNVEV (reference sequence). The CDR3 DNA follows: TGTGCCAGCAGTTTAAGAGGGCCATCTCAGGGCTACACCTTC. Its translation: CASSLRGPSQGYTF.

V is TRBV11-2 and J is TRBJ2-5; 7 nucleotides line up with TRBD2. The CDR3 is 14 amino acids. CDR1 and CDR2 (germline): SGHAT, FQNNGV. V was pared by 4 bases and J by 5 bases, with 7 bases of the junction left unmatched. The CDR3 bases are TGTGCCAGCAGCTCTGCGGGAGCTACGGAGACCCAGTACTTC. Translating it yields CASSSAGATETQYF.

In the case of this clone: This same CDR3 is encoded by further DNA sequences in the sample. The rearrangement links TRBV18 to TRBJ2-5, with a possible D match to TRBD2 (6 bases). With 3 bases removed from V and 5 bases from J, the gap between germline ends came to 7 bases. Germline V gene sequence: CDR1 KGHSH, CDR2 LQKENI. The CDR3 consists of 12 residues. As DNA, the CDR3 is TGTGCCAGCTCACCGGGGAGGGAGACCCAGTACTTC. The encoded protein is CASSPGRETQYF.

The chain couples TRBV7-9 to TRBJ1-1; D may be TRBD1 (5 bases). This CDR3 is 15 amino acids long. Germline V CDR1 and CDR2: SEHNR, FQNEAQ (reference sequence). V lost 6 bases to trimming and J lost 0 bases, with 14 bases between them. The CDR3 sequence is CASSGAGRVNTEAFF. CDR3 in DNA: TGTGCCAGCAGTGGGGCGGGGAGAGTGAACACTGAAGCTTTCTTT. The variable domain in full, with the rest retrieved from reference TRBV7-9 and TRBJ1-1, is DTGVSQNPRHKITKRGQNVTFRCDPISEHNRLYWYRQTLGQGPEFLTYFQNEAQLEKSRLLSDRFSAERPKGSFSTLEIQRTEQGDSAMYLCASSGAGRVNTEAFFGQGTRLTVV.

The V call is TRBV2, the J call TRBJ2-7, with D possibly being TRBD2 (5 bases). Trimming stripped 7 bases from V and 4 bases from J, with 11 bases between. The CDR3 contains 12 residues. Germline V lookup: CDR1 SNHLY, CDR2 FYNNEI. CDR3 amino acids: CASKASLYEQYF. CDR3 sequence (DNA): TGTGCCAGCAAGGCTAGCCTATACGAGCAGTACTTC.

The chain links TRBV5-1 to TRBJ2-2; D not resolved. This CDR3 is built from 15 residues. Germline V gene data show CDR1 as SGHRS and CDR2 as YFSETQ. The V end lost 4 bases, the J end lost 6 bases, and 16 bases lay between the germline ends. CDR3 in amino acids: CASSRVPAVAGELFF. The CDR3 region has the DNA TGCGCCAGCAGCAGAGTGCCCGCTGTCGCCGGGGAGCTGTTTTTT.

The chain uses TRBV27 and TRBJ2-5, with a weak D call TRBD2 (5 bases). The end of the DNA fits TRBJ2-7 better, so the J call may be wrong. Germline CDR1 MNHEY, CDR2 SMNVEV (reference sequence). This CDR3 contains 14 residues. The CDR3: CASSLGGQAYEQYF. The CDR3 DNA reads TGTGCCAGCAGTTTAGGAGGTCAGGCCTACGAGCAGTACTTC.

The chain recombines TRBV7-2 with TRBJ2-2; possible D gene TRBD1, 6 bases. Germline V CDR1 and CDR2: SGHTA, FQGNSA. Trimming took 7 bases from V and 3 from J, leaving 12 bases between them. There are 14 residues in the CDR3. Written as DNA, the CDR3 is TGTGCCAGCACCACTGGGACATACACCGGGGAGCTGTTTTTT. This codes for CASTTGTYTGELFF.

This clone was counted a single time. The rearrangement links TRBV10-3 to TRBJ2-7; 8 positions match TRBD2. Losses at the gene ends were 3 bases for V and 5 bases for J; bases not matched to a gene: 6. The CDR3 sequence is 14 residues long. From germline, CDR1 is ENHRY and CDR2 SYGVKD. In nucleotides, the CDR3 is TGTGCCATCAGTGAAGCGGGGGCTCGGAACGAGCAGTACTTC. This gives the protein CAISEAGARNEQYF.

This chain links TRBV7-2 with TRBJ1-5; TRBD1 matches 9 bases. The germline CDR1 and CDR2 sequences are SGHTA and FQGNSA. This CDR3 region has 14 residues. Unmatched junction bases numbered 4, after V lost 5 bases and J lost 5 bases. The DNA for the CDR3 is TGTGCCAGCAGCCTCCGGGACAGGGATCAGCCCCAGCATTTT. It translates to CASSLRDRDQPQHF.

The rearrangement uses TRBV4-1 and TRBJ2-7; TRBD1 aligns across 9 bases. Germline V CDR1 and CDR2: MGHRA, YSYEKL. V lost 1 base and J lost 9; bases outside the gene matches: 7. This CDR3 has 14 amino acids. The CDR3 protein is CASSQVSRQGVQYF. The CDR3 region has the DNA TGCGCCAGCAGCCAAGTTTCGAGACAGGGGGTGCAGTACTTC.